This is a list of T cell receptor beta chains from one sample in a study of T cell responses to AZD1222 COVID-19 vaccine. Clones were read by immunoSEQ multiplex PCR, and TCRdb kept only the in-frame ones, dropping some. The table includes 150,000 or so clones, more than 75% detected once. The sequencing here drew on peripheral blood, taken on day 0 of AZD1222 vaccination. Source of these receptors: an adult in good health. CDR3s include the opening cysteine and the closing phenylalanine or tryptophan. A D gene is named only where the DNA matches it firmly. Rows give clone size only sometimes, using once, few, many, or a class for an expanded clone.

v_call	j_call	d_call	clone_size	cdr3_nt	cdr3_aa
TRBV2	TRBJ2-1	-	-	TGTGCCAGCAGCAGGTACAATGAGCAGTTCTTC	CASSRYNEQFF
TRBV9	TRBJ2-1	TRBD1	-	TGTGCCAGCAGCGGAATCAGGGGGCTTCGGGAAAATGAGCAGTTCTTC	CASSGIRGLRENEQFF
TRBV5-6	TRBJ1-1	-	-	TGTGCCAGCAGCTTGGCCACATCCCTGAACACTGAAGCTTTCTTT	CASSLATSLNTEAFF
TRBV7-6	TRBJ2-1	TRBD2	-	TGTGCCAGCAGTGGTAGCGGGGCCTACAATGAGCAGTTCTTC	CASSGSGAYNEQFF
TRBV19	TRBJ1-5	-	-	TGTGCCCCTCCGGGGGTAGGTCAGCCCCAGCATTTT	CAPPGVGQPQHF
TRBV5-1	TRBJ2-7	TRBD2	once	TGCGCCAGCAGCGCGTCGGGGGGACCCCGCAGGGAGCAGTACTTC	CASSASGGPRREQYF
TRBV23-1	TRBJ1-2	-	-	TGCGCCAGCACCCCCGGGGAAGTGTCTGGCTACACCTTC	CASTPGEVSGYTF
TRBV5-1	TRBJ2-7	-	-	TGCGCCAGCAGCTCGACAAGGGGACCGCAGTACTTC	CASSSTRGPQYF
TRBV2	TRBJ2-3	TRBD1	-	TGTGCCAGCAGTGAAAGGGGGCCGGATACGCAGTATTTT	CASSERGPDTQYF
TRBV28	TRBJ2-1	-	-	TGTGCCAGCGGTGAAGAGGGGCGTCGTTATGAGCAGTTCTTC	CASGEEGRRYEQFF
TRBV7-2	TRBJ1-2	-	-	TGTGCCAGCAGTCCCGGGACAAACTATGGCTACACCTTC	CASSPGTNYGYTF
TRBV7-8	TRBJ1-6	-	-	TGTGCCAGCAGCTTTCGGGATTCCTATAATTCACCCCTCCACTTT	CASSFRDSYNSPLHF
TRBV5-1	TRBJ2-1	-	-	TGCGCCACCCGGTCAGGGGGGGGGCACTACTACAATGAGCAGTTCTTC	CATRSGGGHYYNEQFF
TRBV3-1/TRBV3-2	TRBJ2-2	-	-	TGTGCCAGCAGCCAAGGTTCGTCAACCGGGGAGCTGTTTTTT	CASSQGSSTGELFF
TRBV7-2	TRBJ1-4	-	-	TGTGCCAGCAGCTTATTCGGACAGAGAAATGAAAAACTGTTTTTT	CASSLFGQRNEKLFF
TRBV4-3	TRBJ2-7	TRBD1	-	TGCGCCAGCAGCCAAGTATTGGGACAGACACCCGAGCAGTACTTC	CASSQVLGQTPEQYF
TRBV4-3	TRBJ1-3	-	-	TGCGCCAGCAGCCAAGATTTGGGCTCTGGAAACACCATATATTTT	CASSQDLGSGNTIYF
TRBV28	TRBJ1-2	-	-	TGTGCCAGCAGTCATTTCTTTTTTGAGGGGAACTATGGCTACACCTTC	CASSHFFFEGNYGYTF
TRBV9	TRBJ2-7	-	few	TGTGCCAGCGGATCGACTGAACACGTCTACGAGCAGTACTTC	CASGSTEHVYEQYF
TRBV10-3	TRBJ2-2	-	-	TGTGCCATCAGTGAGACTTGGGGCGGGACACCGGAGCTGTTTTTT	CAISETWGGTPELFF
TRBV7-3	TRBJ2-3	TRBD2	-	TGTGCCAGCAGCTCGACTAGCGGGGGGGCAGCAGATACGCAGTATTTT	CASSSTSGGAADTQYF
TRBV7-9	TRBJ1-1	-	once	TGTGCCAGCAGCTTACGGGGCGACACTGAAGCTTTCTTT	CASSLRGDTEAFF
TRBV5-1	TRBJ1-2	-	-	TGCGCCAGCAGCTTGGGGACAGTCAACTATGGCTACACCTTC	CASSLGTVNYGYTF
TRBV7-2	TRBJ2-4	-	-	TGTGCCAGCAGCTTAGGGTTAAACATTCAGTACTTC	CASSLGLNIQYF
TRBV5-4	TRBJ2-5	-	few	TGTGCCAGCAGCTTAGACCCAGCGGAAGAGACCCAGTACTTC	CASSLDPAEETQYF
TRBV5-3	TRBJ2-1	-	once	TGTGCCAGAAGTCCACCCAAGTGGGATGAGCAGTTCTTC	CARSPPKWDEQFF
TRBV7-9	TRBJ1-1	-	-	TGTGCCAGCAGCCCTCCAGTGGGGGGCCTGGCTGAAGCTTTCTTT	CASSPPVGGLAEAFF
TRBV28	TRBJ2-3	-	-	TGTGCCAGCAGTTTATCCCAGGGTTCCGGGCATAAAGAGCAGTATTTT	CASSLSQGSGHKEQYF
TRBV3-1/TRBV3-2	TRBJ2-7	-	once	TGTGCCAGCAGCCAAGATACAGGAGGGGGCGAGCAGTACTTC	CASSQDTGGGEQYF
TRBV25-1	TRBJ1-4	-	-	TGTGCCAGCAGTGAATGGATTGGCGAAAAACTGTTTTTT	CASSEWIGEKLFF
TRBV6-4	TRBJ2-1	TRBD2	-	TGTGCCAGCAGTGTGTTTAGCGGGGGGGCGGCTGAGCAGTTCTTC	CASSVFSGGAAEQFF
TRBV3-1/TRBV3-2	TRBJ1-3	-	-	TGTGCCAGCAGCCAAGATGCTTTGGGGCCGCCTGGAAACACCATATATTTT	CASSQDALGPPGNTIYF
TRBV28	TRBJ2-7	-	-	TGTGCCAGCAGTTCTGGGGGCCTCTACGAGCAGTACTTC	CASSSGGLYEQYF
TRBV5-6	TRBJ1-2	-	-	TGTGCCAGCAGCTATGGAGGCGGAGGCTACACCTTC	CASSYGGGGYTF
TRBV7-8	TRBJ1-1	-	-	TGTGCCAGCAGCTTACTAGTGAACACTGAAGCTTTCTTT	CASSLLVNTEAFF
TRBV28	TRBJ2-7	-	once	TGTGCCAGCAGTTTACAGGGGTTAAGGGGGGAGCAGTACTTC	CASSLQGLRGEQYF
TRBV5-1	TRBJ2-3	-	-	TGCGCCAGCAGCTTCGGGGCCCTCGCGGATACGCAGTATTTT	CASSFGALADTQYF
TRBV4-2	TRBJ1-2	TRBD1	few	TGTGCCAGCAGCCAAGAGTCCGGGACAGCTAACTATGGCTACACCTTC	CASSQESGTANYGYTF
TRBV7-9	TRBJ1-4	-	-	TGTGCCAGCAGCTTAGACGATAATGAAAAACTGTTTTTT	CASSLDDNEKLFF
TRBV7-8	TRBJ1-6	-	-	TGTGCCAGCAGCGAGGGGTTCGTCTATAATTCACCCCTCCACTTT	CASSEGFVYNSPLHF
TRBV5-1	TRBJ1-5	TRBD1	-	TGCGCCAGCAGCACCGGGACAGAAGGTCAGCCCCAGCATTTT	CASSTGTEGQPQHF
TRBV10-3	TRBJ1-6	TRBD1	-	TGTGCCATCAGTGAAGGGGGGGGACAGATAAATTCACCCCTCCACTTT	CAISEGGGQINSPLHF
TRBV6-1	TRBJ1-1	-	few	TGTGCCAGCAGTGCCGTGGTGGGGTCCGGGGACACTGAAGCTTTCTTT	CASSAVVGSGDTEAFF
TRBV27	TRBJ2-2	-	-	TGTGCCAGCAGTTTGTTGGGTGGGGAGCTGTTTTTT	CASSLLGGELFF
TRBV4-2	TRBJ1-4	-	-	TGTGCCAGCAGCCAAGATAGGGGGTCTGGATTTGAAAAACTGTTTTTT	CASSQDRGSGFEKLFF
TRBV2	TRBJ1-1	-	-	TGTGCCAGCAGTGATAGTCCACACACTGAAGCTTTCTTT	CASSDSPHTEAFF
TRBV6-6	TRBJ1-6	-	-	TGTGCCAGCAGCACTACAGAGGCCTATAATTCACCCCTCCACTTT	CASSTTEAYNSPLHF
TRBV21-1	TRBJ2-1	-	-	TGTGCCAGCAGCAAAGCGCTCTATGGGGACAGGCATGAGCAGTTCTTC	CASSKALYGDRHEQFF
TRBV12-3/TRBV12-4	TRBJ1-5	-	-	TGTGCCACCAGGGGTAGCTCCGATCAGCCCCAGCATTTT	CATRGSSDQPQHF
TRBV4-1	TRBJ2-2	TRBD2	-	TGCGCCAGCAGCCAACTTCCGGGACTAGCGGGGGGGCCGAAAGACGGGGAGCTGTTTTTT	CASSQLPGLAGGPKDGELFF
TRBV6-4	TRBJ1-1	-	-	TGTGCCAGCAAACGACAGGTCGAGAACACTGAAGCTTTCTTT	CASKRQVENTEAFF
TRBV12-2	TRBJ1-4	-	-	TGTGCAAGTCGCCCCCTGGGAGCGGAGAATGAAAAACTGTTTTTT	CASRPLGAENEKLFF
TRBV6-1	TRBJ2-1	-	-	TGTGCCAGCAGTGAACAACAGATGGTATCTCGTAATGAGCAGTTCTTC	CASSEQQMVSRNEQFF
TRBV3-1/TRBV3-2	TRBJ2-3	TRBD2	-	TGTGCCAGCAGCCAAGTTGGCGGGGGGATATTCACAGATACGCAGTATTTT	CASSQVGGGIFTDTQYF
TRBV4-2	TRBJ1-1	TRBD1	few	TGTGCCAGCAGCAAAAGCGTGCGGACAGGGACTGAAGCTTTCTTT	CASSKSVRTGTEAFF
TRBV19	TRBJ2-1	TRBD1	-	TGTGCCAGTAGCCGCGAGGGACAGGGGATAGTGGGGTACAATGAGCAGTTCTTC	CASSREGQGIVGYNEQFF
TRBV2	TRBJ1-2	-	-	TGTGCCAGCAGTGAAGCGGGGCCTTCTACTAACTATGGCTACACCTTC	CASSEAGPSTNYGYTF